This T cell receptor beta chain was found in a study of blood T cell repertoires in COVID-19. Study-level information: The origin of the acute and convalescent COVID-19 samples was the United States, Italy and Spain. T cells, B-cell-depleted T cells, or PBMCs provided the cDNA or gDNA that served as material.

Original data processing: The assay estimated nucleated cells by amplifying reference gene primers. TCRdb keeps only in-frame clones here, not all; method: immunoSEQ multiplex PCR. V and J calls and clone size are given by that table; D and trimming were obtained from the DNA. The table records approximately 140,000 clones, approximately 86% of them present only once. The CDR3 is made up of 12 amino acids. The V end lost 2 bases, the J end lost 10 bases, and 11 bases lay between the germline ends. Germline lookup yields CDR1 SEHNR and CDR2 FQNEAQ (reference sequence). This TCR was sampled from a man between 65 and 85 years old with acute or convalescent COVID-19. The gene calls are TRBV7-9 and TRBJ1-1, with D possibly matching TRBD1 (6 bases). Sequences were obtained from peripheral blood. The CDR3 spells CASSLTTGRAFF. The CDR3 region has the DNA TGTGCCAGCAGCTTAACGACAGGACGAGCTTTCTTT.